This T cell receptor beta chain stems from a study of T cells in Graves' hyperthyroidism and ophthalmopathy. The study included ophthalmopathy patients with Clinical Activity Score at least 3, NOSPECS grade at least 4 and duration under 3 months. The PBMCs studied were ones that came from 10 ml fresh peripheral blood. Study observations and caveats: Ophthalmopathy could be told apart from stable hyperthyroidism with a 13 V-J model. Within blood appeared most thyroid clonotypes that had expanded above 0.001.

What was amplified from RNA transcripts were TCR beta CDR3 regions. The TCR CDR3 first-round RT-PCR relied on the HTBI primer set. TCRdb reprocessed the multiplex PCR reads with MiXCR, giving one entry per CDR3 protein. This sample has fewer than 750,000 distinct CDR3 sequences; roughly 14% occur once, and the top ten carry about 3.9%. Between the trimmed V and J ends, which lost 8 bases and 1 base, there was a span of 12 bases. In germline, CDR1 is MNHNS, CDR2 SASEGT. The CDR3 is 13 residues long. This clonotype was seen at least ten times. Its matching antigen is unknown. The origin of this receptor is a woman aged 35 to 49 with Graves' ophthalmopathy. The sequenced sample was blood. The rearrangement uses TRBV6-1 and TRBJ2-7, with D perhaps given as TRBD1 or TRBD2 (6 bases each). The CDR3 reads CASARGGSYEQYF. The CDR3 region has the DNA TGTGCCAGCGCCCGAGGGGGGTCCTACGAGCAGTACTTC.